Sequencing of this T cell receptor beta chain was carried out in a study of blood T cell repertoires in COVID-19. Study-wide background: Sites in the United States, Italy and Spain provided acute and convalescent COVID-19 samples. The analysed material was cDNA or gDNA that came from T cells, B-cell-depleted T cells, or PBMCs.

Germline CDR1 is DFQATT and CDR2 is SNEGSKA (reference sequence). CDR3 length: 14 amino acids. Deletions cut 3 bases from V and 5 bases from J, with 14 bases between. Libraries were prepared by immunoSEQ multiplex PCR; TCRdb keeps only in-frame clonotypes and omits some of them. This sample has about 120,000 clones, with approximately 90% found just once. The gene calls are TRBV20-1 and TRBJ1-5; the D gene is possibly TRBD1 (6 bases). This receptor was identified in a human donor with acute or convalescent COVID-19. The donor label of this sample is uncertain. The sample consisted of peripheral blood. CDR3 residues: CSASTAGGYQPQHF. For the CDR3, the DNA is TGCAGTGCTAGTACCGCTGGGGGCTATCAGCCCCAGCATTTT.